One sample yielded the 16 T cell receptor beta chains listed below, sequenced in a study of blood T cell repertoires in COVID-19. The data were produced by immunoSEQ multiplex PCR, yet TCRdb's version contains in-frame clones alone and is incomplete. The sample comprises 200,000 to 250,000 clones, roughly 80% of which are singletons, and approximately 5.3% rests with the top ten. The specimen was peripheral blood. Receptors were obtained from a human donor in a cohort sampled during active COVID-19.

J is TRBJ2-3 and V is TRBV18, with 13 bases matching TRBD2. V shed 6 bases and J 4 bases; nucleotides not matched to a gene: 10. The CDR3 runs to 17 residues. The germline CDR1 and CDR2 sequences are KGHSH and LQKENI. This CDR3 is CASSSGLAGVSSDTQYF. The CDR3 DNA sequence: TGTGCCAGCTCCTCTGGACTAGCGGGAGTTTCTTCAGATACGCAGTATTTT.

The chain uses TRBV6-2 or TRBV6-3 and TRBJ1-5; D remains unclear. V lost 0 bases and J 7 bases, leaving 7 bases between the germline ends. CDR1 is MNHEY and CDR2 is SVGEGT in the germline V gene. CDR3 length: 13 amino acids. Here the CDR3 reads CASSYSSQQPQHF. As DNA, the CDR3 is TGTGCCAGCAGTTACTCGAGTCAACAGCCCCAGCATTTT.

This chain links TRBV13 with TRBJ2-7; D possibly corresponds to TRBD1 (6 bases). This CDR3 has 15 residues. Between the trimmed V and J ends, which lost 5 bases and 2 bases, there was a span of 16 bases. Germline V gene lookup returns CDR1 PRHDT and CDR2 FYEKMQ (reference sequence). CDR3 coding DNA: TGTGCCAGCAGCGTTACAGGGTTCTCCACCTACGAGCAGTACTTC. As protein: CASSVTGFSTYEQYF.

This chain uses TRBV19 with TRBJ1-2; D perhaps matches TRBD1 (6 bases). The CDR3 runs 12 residues. The V and J ends lost 6 bases and 8 bases respectively, with 13 bases between them. Germline CDR1 reads LNHDA; CDR2 reads SQIVND (reference sequence). In DNA, the CDR3 is TGTGCCAGTAGCGCCCTAGGGGGAGGCTACACCTTC. It encodes CASSALGGGYTF.

V usage is TRBV19 and J usage is TRBJ2-7; perhaps TRBD2 as D (6 bases). CDR3 size: 14 residues. Germline assignment: CDR1 LNHDA and CDR2 SQIVND (reference sequence). The V end was cut by 3 bases, the J end by 7 bases, with 16 bases between. This CDR3 is CASSISGLTEEQYF. The CDR3 DNA is TGTGCCAGTAGTATTTCGGGACTCACGGAGGAGCAGTACTTC.

The chain is built from TRBV30 and TRBJ2-1; D unclear. V gave up 5 bases and J gave up 4 bases, with 9 bases separating them. This CDR3 spans 12 amino acids. Germline CDR1 GTSNPN, CDR2 SVGIG (reference sequence). CDR3: CAWCDSYNEQFF. CDR3 bases: TGTGCCTGGTGCGATTCATACAATGAGCAGTTCTTC. The variable domain in full, with the rest retrieved from reference TRBV30 and TRBJ2-1, is SQTIHQWPATLVQPVGSPLSLECTVEGTSNPNLYWYRQAAGRGLQLLFYSVGIGQISSEVPQNLSASRPQDRQFILSSKKLLLSDSGFYLCAWCDSYNEQFFGPGTRLTVL.

With respect to this clone: At the DNA level, this CDR3 is encoded by other sequences in the same sample as well. The rearrangement links TRBV7-2 to TRBJ1-5; 7 nucleotides agree with TRBD1. CDR3 length: 15 residues. Germline V gene sequence: CDR1 SGHTA, CDR2 FQGNSA. J lost 4 bases, V lost 0 bases, and 3 bases had no gene match. Written as DNA, the CDR3 is TGTGCCAGCAGCTTAGCGGCAGGGGGTAATCAGCCCCAGCATTTT. Protein: CASSLAAGGNQPQHF.

The chain carries TRBV29-1 and TRBJ1-1, with D perhaps matching TRBD1 (5 bases). Germline CDR1 reads SQVTM; CDR2 reads ANQGSEA. The CDR3 runs 13 residues. V dropped 4 bases and J dropped 4 bases, with 13 bases sitting between them. CDR3 sequence (DNA): TGCAGCGTTGTGTGGGGAAGGGGCACTGAAGCTTTCTTT. Translating gives CSVVWGRGTEAFF.

CDR3 nucleotide sequence: TGCGCCAGCAGCTACAGAGGCGGGAGCTCCTACGAGCAGTACTTC. This codes for CASSYRGGSSYEQYF. This rearrangement joins TRBV4-1 to TRBJ2-7, with 7 bases matching TRBD2. After removal of 5 bases from V and 0 bases from J, the junction contained 7 bases not matched to a gene. Germline V gene lookup returns CDR1 MGHRA and CDR2 YSYEKL. This CDR3 comprises 15 residues.

The chain is built from TRBV28 and TRBJ2-5, with a possible D match to TRBD2 (6 bases). The tail of the sequence fits TRBJ2-7 better, so the J call may be wrong. Germline V gene sequence: CDR1 MDHEN, CDR2 SYDVKM. CDR3 size: 15 residues. CDR3 amino acids: CASSPTGTYNYEQYF. The DNA for the CDR3 is TGTGCCAGCAGTCCTACCGGGACTTACAATTACGAGCAGTACTTC.

This chain links TRBV19 with TRBJ2-1; no clear D gene. V was cut by 6 bases and J by 1 base, with 7 bases left in between. The CDR3 loop spans 13 amino acids. The germline V gene encodes CDR1 LNHDA and CDR2 SQIVND (reference sequence). CDR3: CASSRGSYNEQFF. For the CDR3, the DNA is TGTGCCAGTAGCCGAGGTTCCTACAATGAGCAGTTCTTC.

The chain carries TRBV6-5 and TRBJ1-5; 7 nucleotides agree with TRBD1. After removal of 6 bases from V and 6 bases from J, the junction contained 11 bases not matched to a gene. CDR3 length: 15 residues. In germline, CDR1 is MNHEY, CDR2 SVGAGI. CDR3 sequence (DNA): TGTGCCAGCAGGCCCGTCACAGGGGCTCCTCAGCCCCAGCATTTT. Translated: CASRPVTGAPQPQHF.

The chain employs TRBV6-5 and TRBJ2-7; TRBD2 agrees at 9 bases. CDR1 MNHEY and CDR2 SVGAGI come from the germline V gene. Germline trimming cut 5 bases from V and 3 bases from J; bases unmatched to any gene: 8. CDR3 size: 15 residues. The CDR3 DNA follows: TGTGCCAGCAGTCTGCCGGGACTAGCCCACTACGAGCAGTACTTC. It specifies CASSLPGLAHYEQYF.

This clone was detected once. This sequence joins TRBV27 and TRBJ2-6; TRBD2 aligns across 12 bases. The CDR3 has 21 residues. Trimming took 6 bases from V and 1 from J; bases not matched to a gene: 16. CDR1 MNHEY and CDR2 SMNVEV come from the germline V gene (reference sequence). The CDR3 nucleotides are TGTGCCAGCAGGTCCTCGGGACTAGCGGGCCTTAATTTATCTGGGGCCAACGTCCTGACTTTC. Translation gives CASRSSGLAGLNLSGANVLTF.

CDR3 DNA: TGCAGCGATGACAGGAACACTGAAGCTTTCTTT. As protein: CSDDRNTEAFF. The chain combines TRBV29-1 with TRBJ1-1, with a possible D match to TRBD1 (5 bases). This CDR3 is 11 amino acids long. Germline CDR1 SQVTM, CDR2 ANQGSEA. V lost 7 bases, J lost 1 base, and 7 bases lay in between.

With regard to this clone: Other nucleotide sequences from this sample produce the same CDR3. The rearrangement uses TRBV6-2 or TRBV6-3 and TRBJ1-2; D is ambiguous. The CDR3 consists of 12 residues. Germline V gives CDR1 MNHEY, CDR2 SVGEGT. Trimming took 2 bases from V and 4 from J, leaving 5 bases between them. The CDR3 region has the DNA TGTGCCAGCAGTTACCGGGGCTATGGCTACACCTTC. The encoded protein is CASSYRGYGYTF.